Below, one T cell receptor (beta chain) is given with its context. It has no known antigen specificity. One base away there is no much larger clone; base qualities are not given. Receptors were amplified or captured by the immunoSEQ multiplex PCR assay. For the multiplex PCR, a mixture combining 60 forward primers for TCR Vbeta segments and 13 reverse primers for TCR Jbeta segments was used. Amplification of the CDR3 region of rearranged TCR beta genes was performed with a multiplex PCR assay on genomic DNA. Amplified TCR beta libraries were sequenced as 87-base-pair reads on the Illumina HiSeq System. In the authors' own workflow: Across the 500 to 700 repertoires, a later analysis counted tens of millions of unique TCR beta chains, some 11 million of which were shared by at least two donors. Raw reads were error-corrected and collapsed into unique sequences by a nearest-neighbor algorithm in which closely related sequences were merged to remove PCR and sequencing errors. V, D and J gene segments were assigned by aligning CDR3 sequences to IMGT reference sequences. For a sequence to be retained, a match of at least six nucleotides to both a V gene segment and a J gene segment was required. A rearrangement was called productive if the CDR3 had no stop codons and remained in frame with V and J, and every other rearrangement was called non-productive. Following IMGT convention, CDR3 was defined as the stretch from the second conserved V-encoded cysteine to the conserved J-encoded phenylalanine. The earlier analysis of 450 to 750 of the donors excluded any sequence lacking an unambiguous match to a single V gene segment. In an earlier analysis of a few hundred of the donors, a V segment was called functional when productive rearrangements were above 56.7%, and segregating when the standard deviation between donors exceeded 5%. A statistical classification framework was built to diagnose cytomegalovirus status from the catalog of TCR beta chain sequences. In a later analysis, TCR nucleotide sequences were compared against IMGT/GENE-DB human TR gene sequences so that V and J genes could be assigned. The TCRdist pipeline was used in a later analysis to assign CDR3 sequences and most-parsimonious VDJ recombination scenarios. In a later analysis, each TCR beta chain was defined by its CDR3 amino acid sequence together with its V-gene family, and reads lacking a unique V-gene family were excluded. A later analysis removed 600 or so highly shared, low-generation-probability nucleotide sequences to deal with suspected cross-contamination and a sequencing artifact. In a later analysis, a clonal expansion index was calculated for each public chain from normalized within-repertoire ranks of inferred template counts. A later analysis computed generation probabilities with a VDJ recombination model fitted to out-of-frame rearrangements, and checked the results against IGoR. Hypergeometric tests were used in a later analysis to score TCR-TCR, TCR-HLA and TCR-CMV co-occurrence, with a repertoire-size bias correction applied to the TCR pairs. False discovery rates were estimated in a later analysis by permuting HLA or CMV assignments 20 times. In a later analysis, co-occurring TCRs were grouped using DBSCAN, and TCRdist sequence similarity was added for clustering within HLA-allele-positive subsets. For co-occurrence clustering, repertoires with fewer than 30,000 or more than 120,000 public chains were excluded, along with five repertoires with anomalous nucleotide sharing. TCRdb limited this immuneACCESS table to in-frame rearrangements with V and J called. A share of clones is missing; checked studies link under half to unresolved V genes, and the rest is unexplained. V, J and clone size are taken as reported in that table, and D and trimming were inferred from the DNA itself. A total of roughly 180,000 clones appear in this sample, approximately 80% of them only once. About 3% of the sample is taken by the ten largest.

The data are from a study of cytomegalovirus exposure and HLA in healthy donors (dated by TCRdb to about 2017). Background on the whole study: An earlier analysis of fewer than 750 of the donors reported 276 Gb of sequence data and 117 million unique TCR beta sequences obtained from roughly 170 million T cells. An early release that covered about 600 HLA-typed donors contained approximately 320 gigabases of sequencing data and 85 million to 100 million unique TCR sequences. Of the approximately 370 genotyped donors, 70% to 90% were placed in the genetic ancestry cluster associated with self-reported Caucasian donors. The study aimed to test whether cataloging public T cell receptors could reveal signatures of past pathogen exposure. The study used immunosequencing to profile the T cell repertoires of approximately 630 subjects and linked those repertoires to cytomegalovirus serostatus. Along with the approximately 700-subject first cohort, a separate validation cohort of over a hundred different subjects was used. High-throughput TCR immunosequencing, statistical association of individual TCRs with disease status, and machine learning were combined to predict cytomegalovirus infection status. In a later analysis, previously published TCR beta repertoires from fewer than 750 donors were re-analyzed and high-resolution HLA genotyping was added so that TCR occurrence patterns could be studied. Rather than drawing on any new phenotypic data, the later analysis identified candidate immune exposures from TCR beta sequences and the way those sequences occurred across donors. To decide whether each TCR beta V gene segment behaved as functional or pseudogenic, an earlier analysis of some 600 of the donors relied on high-throughput TCR beta sequencing. Alongside the repertoire data, information on donor age, sex, ethnicity and CMV serostatus was compiled. A later genetic analysis took genome-wide SNP genotypes for about 65% of the roughly 670 donors and used that subset as a discovery cohort. Every discovery cohort repertoire had been produced on one sequencing platform. Both class I and class II loci were covered by HLA typing, at four-digit resolution. The number of donors typed differed by locus, with about 629-630 for A, B, C, DRB1 and DQB1, around 520 for DQA1, approximately 580 for DPA1, and around 460 for DPB1. Because of strong linkage in the cohort, roughly five DR-DQ haplotypes were treated as single units for association and clustering. On average, around 200,000 unique TCR beta nucleotide sequences were sequenced per donor among a few hundred genotyped donors of the cohort, with roughly a sixth of those sequences being non-productive. Results and caveats for the whole study, not just this receptor: An earlier analysis of around 500 of the donors showed that most TCR beta V segments appeared in productive rearrangements either about 87% or about 30% of the time, which broadly matched IMGT annotations. Compared with the approximately 670-donor mean, donors in an Asian-associated ancestry cluster had fewer N-insertions in productive TCRs, according to a later genetic analysis. This cohort had only TCR beta chains sequenced, and the lack of alpha or paired-chain data limited which features could be detected. At a false discovery rate of 0.05, a later analysis linked under 20,000 TCR beta sequences to specific HLA alleles. The classifier was reported to diagnose cytomegalovirus status with high specificity and sensitivity in both the original cohort and the validation cohort. Because HLA typing was unavailable for some donors at each locus, only the typed subset was used in association tests. Some IMGT-functional V segments, including TRBV6-2 and TRBV6-3, could not be told apart with the 87-base-pair reads, so those segments were excluded. In a later analysis, most CMV-associated TCR beta chains were found to appear HLA-restricted, with HLA associations seemingly driven largely by CMV exposure. Compared with equally common non-associated chains, HLA-associated TCR beta chains in a later analysis were more clonally expanded and had lower generation probabilities. A later genetic analysis associated a missense DCLRE1C variant with V-gene and J-gene trimming of TCR beta chains, and an independent cohort replicated the association. The earlier analysis of a few hundred of the donors excluded roughly 17 rarely observed V segments, including chromosome 9 orphons, because counts were too low. According to the authors, the approach could potentially be generalized to other disease states and immunological phenotypes. Across donors, most TCR sequences were observed very rarely, whereas some public TCRs were present in many individuals. In vitro tests confirmed that three of the cytomegalovirus-associated TCR beta chains recognize cytomegalovirus antigens. Several of the top co-occurrence clusters appeared to be linked to parvovirus B19, influenza, CMV and Epstein-Barr virus, according to a later analysis. When HLA alleles, especially DR and DQ, strongly co-occurred, TCR associations were difficult to assign to individual alleles. A further reported finding was that TCR beta sequences accurately predicted the HLA-A and HLA-B alleles for most subjects in the first cohort. Roughly uniform sequencing depth across donors was assumed in presence/absence analyses, although this assumption may not hold. A group of highly shared sequence variants was considered likely to be a technical artifact of the sequencing pipeline. For the cohort, immune exposure information was limited to CMV serostatus. Correlated functional status among segregating V segments might reflect linkage disequilibrium, but an unknown experimental factor could not be ruled out. The study gave a list of 150 to 200 TCR beta chains associated with cytomegalovirus. In a later analysis, TCR association rates were found to vary across HLA loci, with the most associated TCRs seen for DRB1 alleles and the fewest for HLA-C alleles.

In total, roughly 670 healthy bone marrow donors made up the cohort. At the time of sampling, every cohort member was nominally healthy, though immune exposures that went unrecorded were likely present. The donor was CMV seronegative and was included in the group of 352 seronegative cohort members. Every donor gave a peripheral blood sample, and the peripheral blood mononuclear cells from that sample were used for TCR beta sequencing. The Qiagen DNeasy Blood Extraction Kit was used to extract genomic DNA from the blood cell samples. V loses 6 bases at its end and J loses 5 bases; junction bases beyond the gene matches: 17. The CDR3 holds 17 amino acids from the cysteine to the phenylalanine. Only the CDR3 portion is preserved as DNA: 51 bases, with reading frame beginning at the first base. Via the germline V gene, CDR1 is SNHLY and CDR2 FYNNEI.

The sequenced sample consisted of PBMCs. The receptor comes from a female donor in good health and CMV-seronegative. The chain is assembled from TRBV2 and TRBJ2-5; the junction holds 8 bases that match TRBD2. At the DNA level, the sequence is TGTGCCAGCAGCGAGGGATTAGCGGGGTCGATGGGGGAGACCCAGTACTTC. This translates into CASSEGLAGSMGETQYF.